The 7 T cell receptor beta chains below all came from one sample that was sequenced in a study of T cells in Graves' hyperthyroidism and ophthalmopathy. RNA transcripts gave rise to amplified TCR beta CDR3 regions. With the HTBI primer set, the TCR CDR3 went through a first round of RT-PCR. TCRdb fed the multiplex PCR reads into MiXCR, producing one record per CDR3 protein. The table lists around 340,000 distinct CDR3 sequences, about 15% of them singletons. The sequenced sample was blood. The origin of the receptors is a woman aged 30 to 39 with Graves' hyperthyroidism that later progressed to Graves' ophthalmopathy.

Concerning this clonotype: This may stem from a read error, because a much larger clone lies one nucleotide away. The V call is TRBV15, the J call TRBJ2-1, with D perhaps matching TRBD2 (6 bases). The CDR3 has 17 residues. Germline V gene sequence: CDR1 LNHNV, CDR2 YYDKDF (reference sequence). The CDR3 coding sequence is TGTGCCACCAGCAGAGATATGGCTAGCGTAGCCTACGATGAGCAGTTCTTC. Residues: CATSRDMASVAYDEQFF.

The rearrangement joins TRBV11-3 to TRBJ2-2; 7 bases line up with TRBD2. The CDR3 is 15 amino acids. The V gene end was trimmed by 4 bases and the J gene end by 7 bases; junction bases not matched to a gene: 9. CDR1 and CDR2 from the germline V gene are SGHNT and YENEEA. The CDR3 loop is CASSSKRRESGELFF. Written as DNA, the CDR3 is TGTGCCAGCAGCTCGAAGCGGCGGGAGAGCGGGGAGCTGTTTTTT. The full variable domain, its missing parts supplied by reference TRBV11-3 and TRBJ2-2, is EAGVVQSPRYKIIEKKQPVAFWCNPISGHNTLYWYLQNLGQGPELLIRYENEEAVDDSQLPKDRFSAERLKGVDSTLKIQPAELGDSAVYLCASSSKRRESGELFFGEGSRLTVL.

This clonotype showed up many times. V gene TRBV7-6 combines with J gene TRBJ1-1; 9 positions agree with TRBD1. There are 18 residues in the CDR3. V dropped 3 bases and J dropped 3; count of bases not matched to a gene: 14. CDR1 and CDR2 from the germline V gene are SGHVS and FNYEAQ. The CDR3: CASSFRGSGQGGDTEAFF. The DNA for the CDR3 is TGTGCCAGCAGCTTTAGGGGCTCGGGACAGGGAGGTGACACTGAAGCTTTCTTT.

This clonotype was counted at least ten times. This chain uses TRBV30 with TRBJ2-2; 16 positions agree with TRBD2. CDR3 length: 14 amino acids. V gave up 8 bases and J gave up 3 bases; unmatched junction bases: 0. Germline-derived CDR1 and CDR2 are GTSNPN and SVGIG (reference sequence). CDR3 DNA: TGTGCCGGGACTAGCGGGAGGGACACCGGGGAGCTGTTTTTT. This gives the protein CAGTSGRDTGELFF.

This clonotype has a count of ten or more. This chain connects TRBV18 to TRBJ2-3; TRBD1 matches at 11 bases. V shed 3 bases and J 2 bases; nucleotides not matched to a gene: 4. From germline, CDR1 is KGHSH and CDR2 LQKENI. This CDR3 has 16 residues. The CDR3 nucleotides read TGTGCCAGCTCACCCCGGACAGGGGGCTTCACAGATACGCAGTATTTT. This encodes CASSPRTGGFTDTQYF.

As concerns this clonotype: Possible read error: a much larger clone is one base away. The gene calls are TRBV5-1 and TRBJ2-4; D ambiguous. Trimming left V 0 bases short and J 2 bases short, with 12 bases between. CDR3 length equals 16 residues. Germline CDR1 SGHRS, CDR2 YFSETQ. The CDR3 reads CASSLAGGVSKNIQYF. DNA for the CDR3: TGCGCCAGCAGCTTGGCCGGCGGAGTATCCAAAAACATTCAGTACTTC.

This clonotype appeared a few times. The chain is built from TRBV5-4 and TRBJ2-7; D is perhaps TRBD1 or TRBD2 (5 bases each). Germline V gene sequence: CDR1 SGHNT, CDR2 YYREEE (reference sequence). V dropped 0 bases and J dropped 7 bases, with 17 bases sitting between them. The CDR3 is 15 residues long. The CDR3 protein is CASSLEVRGEVEQYF. CDR3 nucleotides: TGTGCCAGCAGCTTGGAGGTACGAGGGGAAGTGGAGCAGTACTTC.